This T cell receptor (beta chain) was captured by sequencing in a study of graft-versus-host responses after intestinal transplantation. Study-wide background: Recipients had multivisceral, liver-intestinal, or isolated intestinal transplants.

The CDR3 consists of 14 residues. Trimming took off 3 bases at V and 9 bases at J, with 15 bases between the two ends. Germline V gene data show CDR1 as LGHNA and CDR2 as YNFKEQ. Repertoires were generated with immunoSEQ multiplex PCR, while TCRdb's copy carries only in-frame clones and drops some. There are around 97,000 clones in the sample; 91% occur only once, and roughly 0.2% lies in the top ten. Of note for this clone: Antigen specificity is unknown.

The sample here was unstimulated CD4+ T cells sorted from spleen or lymph node cells, taken before transplant. The chain couples TRBV4-2 to TRBJ2-1; no clear D. The source is a human donor who was the organ donor for an intestinal transplant. CDR3 loop: CASSQMYGLFEQFF. CDR3 nucleotides: TGTGCCAGCAGCCAGATGTATGGCCTTTTTGAGCAGTTCTTC.